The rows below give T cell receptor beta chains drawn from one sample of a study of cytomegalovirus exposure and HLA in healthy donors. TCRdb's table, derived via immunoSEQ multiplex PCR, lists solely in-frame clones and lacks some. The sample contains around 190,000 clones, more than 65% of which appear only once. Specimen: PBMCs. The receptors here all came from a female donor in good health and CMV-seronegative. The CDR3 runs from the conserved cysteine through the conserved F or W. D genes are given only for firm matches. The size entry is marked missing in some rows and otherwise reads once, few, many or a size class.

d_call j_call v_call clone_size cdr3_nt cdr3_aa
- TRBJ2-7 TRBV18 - TGTGCCAGCTCACCACCGAGCTCCTACGAGCAGTACTTC CASSPPSSYEQYF
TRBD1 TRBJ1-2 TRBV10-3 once TGTGCCATCAGTGACCCCGGGACAGGGGGCTATAACTATGGCTACACCTTC CAISDPGTGGYNYGYTF
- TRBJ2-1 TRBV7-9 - TGTGCCAGCAGCTATACCCACAGGGCTGAGCAGTTCTTC CASSYTHRAEQFF
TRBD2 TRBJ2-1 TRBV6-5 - TGTGCCAGCAGTTACTCTACTAGCGGGGTCTACAATGAGCAGTTCTTC CASSYSTSGVYNEQFF
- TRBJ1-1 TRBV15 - TGTGCCACCAGCAGAGAGGGGGGAGACACTGAAGCTTTCTTT CATSREGGDTEAFF
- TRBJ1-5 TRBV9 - TGTGCCAGCAGCGTAGCAGGGATCAATCAGCCCCAGCATTTT CASSVAGINQPQHF
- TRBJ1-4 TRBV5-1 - TGCGCCAGCAACAAGACAGGCCGGGTTGAAAAACTGTTTTTT CASNKTGRVEKLFF
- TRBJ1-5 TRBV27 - TGTGCCAGCAGTTTTGCAGGGTTAAACAATCAGCCCCAGCATTTT CASSFAGLNNQPQHF
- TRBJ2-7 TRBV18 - TGTGCCAGCTCACCGCCGGTCGCCTACGAGCAGTACTTC CASSPPVAYEQYF
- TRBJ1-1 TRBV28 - TGTGCCAGCAGAAAAGTGGGGGGTTTCACTGAAGCTTTCTTT CASRKVGGFTEAFF
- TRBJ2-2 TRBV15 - TGTGCCACCCTACTAGATCTAGGCACCGGGGAGCTGTTTTTT CATLLDLGTGELFF
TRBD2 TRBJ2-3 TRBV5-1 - TGCGCCAGCAGCGAGGGACTAGATATCACAGATACGCAGTATTTT CASSEGLDITDTQYF
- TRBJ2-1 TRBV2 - TGTGCCAGCAACAGTGACAATGAGCAGTTCTTC CASNSDNEQFF
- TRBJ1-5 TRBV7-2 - TGTGCCAGCAGCGCTCGGGGGGATCAGCCCCAGCATTTT CASSARGDQPQHF
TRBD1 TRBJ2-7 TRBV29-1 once TGCAGCGTTAGCCGGGACAGGGTCTACGAGCAGTACTTC CSVSRDRVYEQYF
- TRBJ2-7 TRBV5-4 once TGTGCCAGCAGCCCGGGGTTGTCGGGCGCAACCAACGAGCAGTACTTC CASSPGLSGATNEQYF
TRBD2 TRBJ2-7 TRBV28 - TGTGCCAGCAGCCTCGGGACTAGCGGGAGCCTTTACGAGCAGTACTTC CASSLGTSGSLYEQYF
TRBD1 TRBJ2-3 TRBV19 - TGTGCCAGTAGTAGTCGTACGGGACAGCGTTTCACAGATACGCAGTATTTT CASSSRTGQRFTDTQYF
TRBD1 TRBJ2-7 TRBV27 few TGTGCCAGCAGTCCCGGGACAGGTCCCTACGAGCAGTACTTC CASSPGTGPYEQYF
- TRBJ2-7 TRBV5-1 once TGCGCCAGCACACCTCAACCCCAGGTCGGTCAATCCGAGCAGTACTTC CASTPQPQVGQSEQYF
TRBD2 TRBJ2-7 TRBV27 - TGTGCCAGCAGTTCAAGCGCGGGAGATTTCCCCTACGAGCAGTACTTC CASSSSAGDFPYEQYF
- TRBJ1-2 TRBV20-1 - TGCAGTGCAACCAGGGTTTCTGGCTACACCTTC CSATRVSGYTF
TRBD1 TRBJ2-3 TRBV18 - TGTGCCAGCTCACCTGGACAGGGAGGTGTGGATACGCAGTATTTT CASSPGQGGVDTQYF
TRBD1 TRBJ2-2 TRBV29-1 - TGCAGCGCCATTACAGGGGGAACCGGGGAGCTGTTTTTT CSAITGGTGELFF
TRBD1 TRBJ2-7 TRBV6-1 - TGTGCCAGCAGTAGGACAGGTTACGAGCAGTACTTC CASSRTGYEQYF
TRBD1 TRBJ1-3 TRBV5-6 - TGTGCCAGCAGCTTGGCGGTAACAGGGGGCCGAAACACCATATATTTT CASSLAVTGGRNTIYF
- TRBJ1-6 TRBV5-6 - TGTGCCAGCAGCCAATCTTCGACAACTCTAACATCACCCCTCCACTTT CASSQSSTTLTSPLHF
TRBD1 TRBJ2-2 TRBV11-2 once TGTGCCAGCAGCTTGGGACAGGCCACCGGGGAGCTGTTTTTT CASSLGQATGELFF
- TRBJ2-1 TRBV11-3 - TGTGCCAGCAGCTATCAGGCAGGGGACATATACAATGAGCAGTTCTTC CASSYQAGDIYNEQFF
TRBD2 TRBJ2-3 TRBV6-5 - TGTGCCAGCAGTTACCTCGGACTAGAGGAGACAGATACGCAGTATTTT CASSYLGLEETDTQYF
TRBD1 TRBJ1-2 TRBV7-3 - TGTGCCAGCAGCTCCACGAGGACAGGGGAAGGCTACACCTTC CASSSTRTGEGYTF
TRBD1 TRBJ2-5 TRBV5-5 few TGTGCCAGCAGCTTGCCCCCTATGACAGGGGGTGGAGAGACCCAGTACTTC CASSLPPMTGGGETQYF